One and the same sample provided the 26 T cell receptor beta chains below, sequenced in a study of blood T cell repertoires in COVID-19. Clones were sequenced by immunoSEQ multiplex PCR, and TCRdb holds only the in-frame ones, with some missing. The data contain around 41,000 clones, about 90% of them singletons. The specimen sequenced was peripheral blood. These receptors were collected from a woman in her 30s in a cohort sampled during active COVID-19.

The V and J genes are TRBV6-5 and TRBJ2-7; TRBD2 might be the D (6 bases). Germline V gene lookup returns CDR1 MNHEY and CDR2 SVGAGI. The CDR3 runs to 14 residues. With 5 bases removed from V and 2 bases from J, the gap between germline ends came to 13 bases. CDR3 region: CASSLRDFAYEQYF. The CDR3 DNA reads as TGTGCCAGCAGTCTCCGGGACTTTGCCTACGAGCAGTACTTC.

This rearrangement joins TRBV28 to TRBJ2-1; D is uncertain. The germline CDR1 and CDR2 sequences are MDHEN and SYDVKM. The germline V and J ends were trimmed by 3 bases and 0 bases, with 9 bases remaining between them. The CDR3 covers 15 residues. CDR3 in DNA: TGTGCCAGCAGTTTGACTTTGGGCTCCTACAATGAGCAGTTCTTC. This codes for CASSLTLGSYNEQFF.

The chain has TRBV7-2 and TRBJ2-6, with a tentative D call TRBD2 (6 bases). Germline values: CDR1 SGHTA, CDR2 FQGNSA. The CDR3 covers 16 residues. V lost 6 bases and J lost 0, with 12 bases in between. The CDR3 region has the DNA TGTGCCAGCAGGCGGGGATTCTCCTCTGGGGCCAACGTCCTGACTTTC. Protein sequence: CASRRGFSSGANVLTF.

The chain is built from TRBV21-1 and TRBJ2-1; the listed D gene, TRBD2, was not tested against the DNA. TRBV21-1 counts as a pseudogene. The CDR3 totals 15 residues. The CDR3 nucleotides read TGTGCCAGCAGCAAAGATAGCTTTCCCCACAATGAGCAGTTCTTC. Its translation: CASSKDSFPHNEQFF.

V and J are TRBV28 and TRBJ2-6; no definite D call. With 6 bases removed from V and 0 bases from J, the gap between germline ends came to 21 bases. CDR3 length: 19 residues. The germline CDR1 and CDR2 sequences are MDHEN and SYDVKM. For the CDR3, the DNA is TGTGCCAGCAGCACCTGGATGGGCAGCCATATCTCTGGGGCCAACGTCCTGACTTTC. It encodes CASSTWMGSHISGANVLTF.

The chain employs TRBV5-6 and TRBJ2-3, with D uncertain. In germline, CDR1 is SGHDT, CDR2 YYEEEE. Trimming shortened V by 3 bases and J by 0 bases, and 11 bases separated the two germline ends. This CDR3 contains 15 residues. The DNA of the CDR3 is TGTGCCAGCAGCTACGGCACGACAAGCACAGATACGCAGTATTTT. As protein: CASSYGTTSTDTQYF.

The V and J genes are TRBV4-3 and TRBJ1-3; 7 bases fit TRBD1. The CDR3 totals 14 residues. V lost 3 bases to trimming and J lost 6 bases; unmatched junction nucleotides: 5. Germline CDR1 and CDR2: LGHNA and YSLEER. CDR3: CASSQQTGINTIYF. In DNA, the CDR3 is TGCGCCAGCAGCCAGCAGACAGGGATAAACACCATATATTTT.

The rearrangement uses TRBV24-1 and TRBJ2-1; the match to TRBD1 covers 10 bases. Germline CDR1 KGHDR, CDR2 SFDVKD. The CDR3 is 15 residues long. J gave up 3 bases and V 3 bases, and 1 base lay outside the gene matches. The chain's CDR3 is CATSDGDRGYNEQFF. CDR3 in DNA: TGTGCCACCAGTGATGGGGACAGGGGCTACAATGAGCAGTTCTTC.

Here the CDR3 reads CASSESGVELFF. CDR3 DNA: TGTGCCAGCAGTGAATCGGGAGTAGAGCTGTTTTTT. This rearrangement joins TRBV25-1 to TRBJ2-2, with D perhaps TRBD2 (6 bases). From germline, CDR1 is MGHDK and CDR2 SYGVNS. This CDR3 is 12 amino acids long. The germline V and J ends were trimmed by 1 base and 11 bases, with 8 bases remaining between them. Based on the CDR3 plus reference TRBV25-1 and TRBJ2-2, the full variable domain is EADIYQTPRYLVIGTGKKITLECSQTMGHDKMYWYQQDPGMELHLIHYSYGVNSTEKGDLSSESTVSRIRTEHFPLTLESARPSHTSQYLCASSESGVELFFGEGSRLTVL.

This chain uses TRBV4-3 with TRBJ2-7; 10 bases map to TRBD2. V shed 0 bases, J shed 5 bases, and the junction held 7 bases outside the gene matches. CDR3 length equals 16 residues. Germline V lookup: CDR1 LGHNA, CDR2 YSLEER. The CDR3 protein is CASSQDLGLAGDEQYF. CDR3 sequence (DNA): TGCGCCAGCAGCCAAGATCTCGGGCTAGCGGGGGACGAGCAGTACTTC.

The chain couples TRBV7-2 to TRBJ1-2; perhaps TRBD1 as D (5 bases). Germline assignment: CDR1 SGHTA and CDR2 FQGNSA. Deletions cut 2 bases from V and 7 bases from J, with 14 bases between. The CDR3 is 14 residues long. The CDR3 protein is CASSLKTGDRGYTF. CDR3 DNA: TGTGCCAGCAGCTTAAAAACGGGGGACCGTGGCTACACCTTC. The full variable domain, in which reference TRBV7-2 and TRBJ1-2 provide the parts outside the CDR3, is GAGVSQSPSNKVTEKGKDVELRCDPISGHTALYWYRQSLGQGLEFLIYFQGNSAPDKSGLPSDRFSAERTGGSVSTLTIQRTQQEDSAVYLCASSLKTGDRGYTFGSGTRLTVV.

This sequence joins TRBV6-2 or TRBV6-3 and TRBJ1-2; no firm D call. V was clipped by 4 bases and J by 4 bases, with 16 bases between them. Germline CDR1 is MNHEY and CDR2 is SVGEGT. The CDR3 is made up of 15 amino acids. The CDR3 region is CASSSRREGFYGYTF. The CDR3 DNA follows: TGTGCCAGCAGTTCTCGGAGGGAAGGCTTCTATGGCTACACCTTC.

V usage is TRBV6-6 and J usage is TRBJ2-5; maybe TRBD1 (6 bases). The CDR3 is made up of 14 amino acids. In germline, CDR1 is MNHNY, CDR2 SVGAGI (reference sequence). V lost 7 bases and J 8 bases, leaving 20 bases between the germline ends. The DNA for the CDR3 is TGTGCCAGCATCCCTATGGGGGCCCCGTATACCCAGTACTTC. Its protein is CASIPMGAPYTQYF.

V usage is TRBV6-2 or TRBV6-3 and J usage is TRBJ1-5; a possible D gene is TRBD1 (5 bases). The V gene's germline CDR1 is MNHEY and CDR2 SVGEGT. Between the trimmed V and J ends, which lost 0 bases and 2 bases, there was a span of 8 bases. The CDR3 runs 15 residues. In DNA form, the CDR3 reads TGTGCCAGCAGTTACTCGAGCAGGGGCAATCAGCCCCAGCATTTT. This sequence encodes CASSYSSRGNQPQHF.

CDR3 region: CASSEATGTGNTIYF. CDR3 bases: TGTGCCAGCAGTGAAGCGACAGGGACTGGAAACACCATATATTTT. The gene calls are TRBV6-1 and TRBJ1-3; 7 bases line up with TRBD1. CDR3 size: 15 residues. Trimming at V came to 0 bases and at J to 2 bases, leaving 1 base not matched to a gene. Per the germline V gene, CDR1 is MNHNS and CDR2 is SASEGT.

The rearrangement uses TRBV2 and TRBJ2-3, with D perhaps TRBD1 (6 bases). V was pared by 5 bases and J by 7 bases, with 10 bases between. Per germline, CDR1 SNHLY and CDR2 FYNNEI. This CDR3 contains 12 residues. The CDR3 here is CASSIQGNTQYF. CDR3 bases: TGTGCCAGCAGTATACAGGGAAATACGCAGTATTTT.

Details on this clone: The same CDR3 also results from other DNA sequences found in this sample. The chain employs TRBV5-1 and TRBJ2-5; 10 positions match TRBD2. From germline, CDR1 is SGHRS and CDR2 YFSETQ. The length of the CDR3 is 16 residues. Unmatched junction bases numbered 6, after V lost 2 bases and J lost 2 bases. The CDR3: CASSFSSGRAQETQYF. The DNA of the CDR3 is TGCGCCAGCAGCTTCTCCAGCGGGAGGGCGCAAGAGACCCAGTACTTC.

V gene TRBV7-9 combines with J gene TRBJ1-1; weak D call: TRBD1 (6 bases). V shed 3 bases and J shed 0 bases, with 8 bases lying between them. The CDR3 loop spans 14 amino acids. Germline CDR1 and CDR2: SEHNR and FQNEAQ (reference sequence). CDR3 in amino acids: CASSFGQMNTEAFF. In DNA form, the CDR3 reads TGTGCCAGCAGCTTTGGACAGATGAACACTGAAGCTTTCTTT.

The sample holds one count of this clone. V gene TRBV30 combines with J gene TRBJ1-1; D is unresolved. V was pared by 0 bases and J by 10 bases, with 9 bases between. Germline V gene sequence: CDR1 GTSNPN, CDR2 SVGIG (reference sequence). This CDR3 contains 11 residues. The CDR3 DNA reads TGTGCCTGGAGTGTCAAAGTGCGAGCTTTCTTT. It encodes CAWSVKVRAFF.

CDR3: CASSYGRPGANEQFF. CDR3 DNA: TGTGCCAGCAGTTATGGTAGGCCCGGAGCCAATGAGCAGTTCTTC. The rearrangement links TRBV6-5 to TRBJ2-1; no definite D call. The CDR3 covers 15 residues. Trimming took off 3 bases at V and 6 bases at J, with 15 bases between the two ends. CDR1 and CDR2 (germline): MNHEY, SVGAGI.

This rearrangement joins TRBV29-1 to TRBJ1-4; D gene unclear. Germline CDR1 is SQVTM and CDR2 is ANQGSEA. The V and J ends lost 6 bases and 3 bases respectively, with 14 bases between them. The CDR3 is 14 amino acids. In DNA form, the CDR3 reads TGCAGCGTGAGGCGACGAGGTCCTAATGAAAAACTGTTTTTT. Encoded protein: CSVRRRGPNEKLFF.

This clone was picked up a small number of times. V usage is TRBV4-2 and J usage is TRBJ1-5; possible D gene TRBD1, 5 bases. This CDR3 contains 14 residues. The germline CDR1 and CDR2 sequences are LGHNA and YNFKEQ. V was trimmed by 1 base and J by 2 bases, leaving 6 bases between them. CDR3 amino acids: CASSQVGGNQPQHF. In nucleotides, the CDR3 is TGTGCCAGCAGCCAAGTAGGGGGCAATCAGCCCCAGCATTTT.

This chain uses TRBV24-1 with TRBJ2-1; 12 nucleotides agree with TRBD2. This CDR3 is 15 amino acids long. In germline, CDR1 is KGHDR, CDR2 SFDVKD. With 7 bases clipped from V and 0 bases from J, the junction kept 0 bases outside the gene matches. CDR3 protein: CATRTSGSSYNEQFF. The CDR3 DNA is TGTGCCACCAGGACTAGCGGGAGCTCCTACAATGAGCAGTTCTTC.

The chain is built from TRBV5-4 and TRBJ2-2, with TRBD1 matching 8 bases. The length of the CDR3 is 15 residues. Germline V gene data show CDR1 as SGHNT and CDR2 as YYREEE (reference sequence). Unmatched junction bases numbered 3, after V lost 3 bases and J lost 2 bases. This CDR3 is CASSSRGRNTGELFF. Here the CDR3 DNA reads TGTGCCAGCAGCTCCAGGGGGCGAAACACCGGGGAGCTGTTTTTT.

This clone turned up a few times. The chain carries TRBV5-4 and TRBJ1-2; no reliable D call. CDR1 SGHNT and CDR2 YYREEE come from the germline V gene (reference sequence). The CDR3 contains 15 residues. V gave up 0 bases and J gave up 0 bases, with 9 bases separating them. As DNA, the CDR3 is TGTGCCAGCAGCTTGGGGCACAGAGCTAACTATGGCTACACCTTC. This sequence encodes CASSLGHRANYGYTF.

The chain recombines TRBV24-1 with TRBJ1-1, with D possibly TRBD1 on 5 matching bases. Trimming removed 4 bases at V and 4 bases at J, with 9 bases between. The CDR3 is 13 amino acids. The germline V gene has CDR1 KGHDR and CDR2 SFDVKD. The chain's CDR3 is CATSEGRSTEAFF. The CDR3 DNA reads TGTGCCACCAGTGAGGGGCGAAGCACTGAAGCTTTCTTT.